This record looks at one T cell receptor (beta chain) sequence and its context. Its specific antigen is unknown. No base quality values were provided; no much bigger clone lies one nucleotide off. TCRbeta CDR3 regions were amplified from genomic DNA using the immunoSEQ Assay, a bias-controlled multiplex PCR. For the original study's pipeline: The number of nucleated cells in each sample was estimated by amplification of reference gene primers within the assay. To quantify the absolute abundance of each unique TCRbeta CDR3 rearrangement, sequence reads were collapsed and filtered. For each sample, productive Simpson clonality was calculated as the square root of Simpson's diversity index over productive rearrangements. TCRdb stores this immuneACCESS table with in-frame sequences only. Part of the clones is absent; in the studies checked, under half of the shortfall reflects unresolved V genes, and no reason is known for the rest. D and trimming come from the DNA, and the V and J calls and clone size come from that table. The table for this sample lists fewer than 350,000 clones; about 90% of them were counted only once. Jointly, the top ten make up 1.7% of the sample.

Looking up the germline V gene yields CDR1 SGHDT and CDR2 YYEEEE. The CDR3, cysteine through phenylalanine, is 14 amino acids long. The sequence is cut down to CDR3 DNA, 42 bases in frame from base 1. V lost 4 bases and J lost 4 bases; the stretch between them is 12 bases long. These data originate in a study of blood T cell repertoires in COVID-19 (dated by TCRdb to 2018 to 2021). Study-level background: Collaborator samples came from the United States, Italy and Spain and covered acute and convalescent phases of COVID-19. The prospective study material was composed of cDNA or gDNA derived from T cells, B-cell-depleted T cells, or PBMCs. Subjects who had been exposed to COVID-19, were actively infected with it, or had recovered from it provided the deeply sampled blood TCRbeta repertoires that made up the dataset. The repertoires were released in a freely available public database intended as a resource for research on the immune response to SARS-CoV-2. Samples were obtained from the ongoing ImmuneRACE study (first 160 participants) and from about 1,300 subjects provided by 6 global collaborators. Sample metadata almost always included a de-identified subject ID, COVID-19 status, age in years and sex. Where available, HLA class I and class II types were taken from metadata supplied by the sample provider and were not determined by assay-based typing. Results the study describes overall, beyond this receptor: The quantity of clinical and demographic metadata differed by source and by participant and was supplied without curation.

Participants in the prospective study were enrolled through a virtual design, were aged roughly 18 to 100 years, and lived in 24 United States geographic areas. Cohort assignment in the prospective study relied on participant-reported clinical history from a screening survey and a study questionnaire. Mobile phlebotomists in the prospective study collected whole blood, serum and a nasopharyngeal or oropharyngeal swab from every participant. Prospective study participants could optionally give additional blood draws and questionnaires over an approximately two-month period. Before DNA extraction, prospective study blood samples were shipped either frozen or at room temperature.

The sequence links TRBV5-6 to TRBJ2-1; no confident D gene assignment can be made. The clonotype originates from a woman younger than 30 with acute COVID-19. Sequencing was done on a sample of PBMCs or T cells enriched from blood (not recorded which). The DNA reads as follows: TGTGCCAGCAGCCATCCTAAGCAATACAATGAGCAGTTCTTC. Its protein product is CASSHPKQYNEQFF.